Below, 7 T cell receptor beta chains from the same sample are listed, as sequenced in a study of regulatory T cells in long-lasting Graves disease. Sample time point: newly diagnosed GD, antithyroid drugs for less than 3 months. Scientists built the TCR library using RNA that was extracted from PBMCs. Library construction for TCR beta used iRepertoire HTBI primers and Arm-PCR of CDR3 regions. TCRdb independently ran MiXCR on the multiplex PCR reads; one entry per CDR3 protein. This sample has a few hundred thousand distinct CDR3 sequences, with 12% found just once. These data also formed part of another study, on T cells in Graves' hyperthyroidism and ophthalmopathy.

Source: peripheral blood mononuclear cells (PBMCs), taken at new diagnosis, from a patient treated with antithyroid drugs. The receptor source for this set is a woman younger than 35 with Graves disease.

A few counts support this clonotype. V usage is TRBV6-1 and J usage is TRBJ2-3; the D gene could be TRBD1 or TRBD2 (5 bases each). Per germline, CDR1 MNHNS and CDR2 SASEGT. V was pared by 6 bases and J by 4 bases, with 26 bases between. There are 18 residues in the CDR3. The CDR3 loop is CASRDEGSGLGSSDTQYF. The CDR3 DNA reads TGTGCCAGCAGGGATGAGGGGTCAGGGCTCGGATCGTCAGATACGCAGTATTTT.

CDR3 amino acids: CASSPVAGRTGELFF. DNA of the CDR3: TGTGCCAGCAGCCCCGTAGCGGGCAGGACCGGGGAGCTGTTTTTT. This chain uses TRBV3-1 with TRBJ2-2, with 7 bases lining up with TRBD2. There are 15 residues in the CDR3. Germline CDR1 is LGHDT and CDR2 is YNNKEL (reference sequence). The ends lost 4 bases at V and 5 bases at J; junction bases unmatched: 7.

This clonotype was recorded at least ten times. This sequence joins TRBV12-3 or TRBV12-4 and TRBJ2-1; 9 positions agree with TRBD2. The CDR3 is made up of 15 amino acids. With V trimmed by 7 bases and J by 6 bases, 10 bases remained unmatched. In DNA, the CDR3 is TGTGCCAGCACCTGGGTAGCGGGAGCGGGCAATGAGCAGTTCTTC. Amino acids: CASTWVAGAGNEQFF.

This clonotype was seen repeatedly, ten times or more. This sequence joins TRBV7-2 and TRBJ2-1, with D perhaps TRBD2 (5 bases). Trimming took 5 bases from V and 7 from J, leaving 15 bases between them. Germline V gene data show CDR1 as SGHTA and CDR2 as FQGNSA. The CDR3 sequence is 14 residues long. The CDR3 coding sequence is TGTGCCAGCAGCGGCAACCGCGGGTGGAATGAGCAGTTCTTC. It encodes CASSGNRGWNEQFF.

This clonotype was seen more than once but under ten times. The chain uses TRBV6-1 and TRBJ2-5, with TRBD1 matching 9 bases. V trimming: 4 bases; J trimming: 5 bases; junction bases outside the gene matches: 8. This CDR3 contains 15 residues. CDR1 and CDR2 from the germline V gene are MNHNS and SASEGT. CDR3 DNA: TGTGCCAGCAGTGGAAAACAGGGGGCGAGGGAGACCCAGTACTTC. This codes for CASSGKQGARETQYF.

This clonotype has ten or more counts. The genes are TRBV7-2 and TRBJ1-5; no clear D. The V gene lost 5 bases and the J gene lost 0 bases, with 20 bases spanning the gap. There are 18 residues in the CDR3. Germline lookup yields CDR1 SGHTA and CDR2 FQGNSA. CDR3 coding DNA: TGTGCCAGCAGCGGGCCGTGGGATCGGGTTGATAGCAATCAGCCCCAGCATTTT. This translates into CASSGPWDRVDSNQPQHF. Full variable domain (remainder filled in from reference TRBV7-2 and TRBJ1-5): GAGVSQSPSNKVTEKGKDVELRCDPISGHTALYWYRQSLGQGLEFLIYFQGNSAPDKSGLPSDRFSAERTGGSVSTLTIQRTQQEDSAVYLCASSGPWDRVDSNQPQHFGDGTRLSIL.

This clonotype has more than one count but fewer than ten. This chain joins TRBV4-2 and TRBJ2-5; possibly TRBD1 for D (6 bases). The CDR3 extends over 16 amino acids. V lost 0 bases, J lost 6 bases, and 17 bases lay in between. Looked up from germline, CDR1 is LGHNA and CDR2 is YNFKEQ. Here the CDR3 reads CASSQDRFRGAKTQYF. DNA for the CDR3: TGTGCCAGCAGCCAAGATAGGTTCAGGGGCGCGAAGACCCAGTACTTC.